The rows below give T cell receptor beta chains drawn from one sample of a study of OX40 agonist ivuxolimab in advanced cancers. The repertoire was sequenced with immunoSEQ multiplex PCR; TCRdb's copy has only in-frame clones and lacks some. The sample gives roughly 91,000 clones, about 90% of which show up once; less than 1% is in the top ten. The sample in question was CD4+ or CD8+ T cells sorted from blood, obtained in a trial of the OX40 agonist ivuxolimab. These receptors were taken from an adult with an advanced solid tumor such as melanoma, head and neck, liver or kidney cancer. CDR3s include the opening cysteine and the closing phenylalanine or tryptophan. Each record gives: clone size, D gene, J gene, V gene, CDR3 DNA, CDR3 protein. The D gene is left open where the match is weak. Rows may omit the clone size; those that give it use once, few, many or a size class.

clone size: -
D gene: -
J gene: TRBJ1-5
V gene: TRBV7-8
CDR3 DNA: TGTGCCAGCAGCTTTTGGGGGTTTGACAGCAATCAGCCCCAGCATTTT
CDR3 protein: CASSFWGFDSNQPQHF

clone size: -
D gene: -
J gene: TRBJ1-6
V gene: TRBV6-5
CDR3 DNA: TGTGCCAGCAGTTACGAGCGATATAATTCACCCCTCCACTTT
CDR3 protein: CASSYERYNSPLHF

clone size: -
D gene: -
J gene: TRBJ2-3
V gene: TRBV9
CDR3 DNA: TGTGCCAGCAGCGTAAGCGGCGGGGAGGTAGATACGCAGTATTTT
CDR3 protein: CASSVSGGEVDTQYF

clone size: once
D gene: TRBD1
J gene: TRBJ1-1
V gene: TRBV9
CDR3 DNA: TGTGCCAGCAGCGCTCGGACAGGGATGAACACTGAAGCTTTCTTT
CDR3 protein: CASSARTGMNTEAFF

clone size: once
D gene: -
J gene: TRBJ2-7
V gene: TRBV23-1
CDR3 DNA: TGCGCCAGCAGCAAAGGGTACTACGAGCAGTACTTC
CDR3 protein: CASSKGYYEQYF

clone size: -
D gene: -
J gene: TRBJ1-2
V gene: TRBV10-3
CDR3 DNA: TGTGCCATCAGTGAAACAGGGAGGAGCTACACCTTC
CDR3 protein: CAISETGRSYTF

clone size: once
D gene: TRBD2
J gene: TRBJ2-5
V gene: TRBV4-3
CDR3 DNA: TGCGCCAGCAGCCCCCGAGCGGGGGATTTTCAAGAGACCCAGTACTTC
CDR3 protein: CASSPRAGDFQETQYF

clone size: -
D gene: -
J gene: TRBJ1-6
V gene: TRBV29-1
CDR3 DNA: TGCAGCGTTGGGGGTACAGGGAGCGGCAATTCACCCCTCCACTTT
CDR3 protein: CSVGGTGSGNSPLHF

clone size: -
D gene: TRBD1
J gene: TRBJ1-4
V gene: TRBV7-3
CDR3 DNA: TGTGCCAGCAGCTCCGGACAGGGAGAAAAACTGTTTTTT
CDR3 protein: CASSSGQGEKLFF

clone size: -
D gene: -
J gene: TRBJ2-1
V gene: TRBV4-1
CDR3 DNA: TGCGCCAGCAGCCGAGACGGGATGGGACTTCGAAACAATGAGCAGTTCTTC
CDR3 protein: CASSRDGMGLRNNEQFF

clone size: once
D gene: -
J gene: TRBJ2-6
V gene: TRBV30
CDR3 DNA: TGTGCCTGGAGTGTAGGGGGTGTTAGCGTGTTC
CDR3 protein: CAWSVGGVSVF